Given below is one T cell receptor (beta chain) in context. Antigen unknown. The ViraFEST assay expanded antigen-specific CD4+ T cells with viral peptide pools before sequencing. With nine to eleven days of culture completed, CD4+ T cells were isolated. In the vaccine recipients, nucleocapsid antibodies were negative and there was no prior SARS-CoV-2 infection. The entry originates in a study of vaccination effects on CD4 cells after COVID-19. Here immunoSEQ multiplex PCR was the method, and the copy in TCRdb shows in-frame clones only, minus some. The sample shows some 41,000 clones, around 78% of them seen only once. Looked up from germline, CDR1 is SGHVS and CDR2 is FQNEAQ. The CDR3 runs to 12 residues. V dropped 4 bases and J dropped 4 bases, with 5 bases sitting between them.

The sequence was collected from a human donor who received a COVID-19 vaccine. The chain has TRBV7-8 and TRBJ1-5, with a tentative D call TRBD1 (5 bases). This sample comprised CD4+ T cells from PBMCs cultured with SARS-CoV-2 spike peptides, obtained before COVID-19 vaccination. This CDR3 reads CASSSGNQPQHF. CDR3 bases: TGTGCCAGCAGCTCAGGGAATCAGCCCCAGCATTTT.